The entry that follows covers one TCR beta chain sequence. Original handling: Scientists estimated how many nucleated cells there were by amplifying reference gene primers. Assay: immunoSEQ multiplex PCR; the TCRdb copy retains only in-frame clones and omits some. D and trimming come from the DNA, and the V and J calls and clone size come from that table. This table has 100,000 to 150,000 clones, more than 70% appearing once. This specimen comes from a study of blood T cell repertoires in COVID-19. Looking at the study overall: Researchers got acute and convalescent COVID-19 samples from the United States, Italy and Spain. The analysed material was cDNA or gDNA that came from T cells, B-cell-depleted T cells, or PBMCs.

Those enrolled in Seattle joined during active infection and were followed longitudinally afterward. This CDR3 is built from 15 residues. The V gene's germline CDR1 is SGHTA and CDR2 FQGNSA. V gave up 2 bases and J gave up 3 bases; unmatched junction bases: 5. The gene calls are TRBV7-2 and TRBJ2-3; 7 nucleotides align to TRBD2. Material for sequencing was peripheral blood. The TCR sequence derives from a woman aged 80 or older with COVID-19, enrolled during active disease. The CDR3 loop reads CASSLTLAATDTQYF. DNA for the CDR3: TGTGCCAGCAGCTTAACTCTAGCGGCAACAGATACGCAGTATTTT.